The entry below describes one T cell receptor beta chain. As yet, its antigen is unknown. This sample is drawn from a study of T cells in Graves' hyperthyroidism and ophthalmopathy. In the study overall: Once the initial diagnosis was made, peripheral blood was obtained before any treatment. Study outcomes and limitations: In the blood, most expanded thyroid clonotypes above 0.001 appeared as well.

Trimming cost V 5 bases and J 8 bases; bases outside gene matches: 8. Germline loops: CDR1 SQVTM, CDR2 ANQGSEA. The CDR3 consists of 13 residues. Each patient was aged 18 to 65 and had newly diagnosed hyperthyroidism of under 2 months' duration. Fresh peripheral blood, approximately 10 ml, yielded the PBMCs. It was RNA transcripts that yielded the amplified TCR beta CDR3 regions. HTBI primers were employed in a first-round RT-PCR of the TCR CDR3. TCRdb recomputed calls from the multiplex PCR reads with MiXCR, one row per CDR3 protein. The sample has roughly 420,000 distinct CDR3 sequences, roughly 13% seen once.

Input material: blood. This rearrangement joins TRBV29-1 to TRBJ1-2; 10 nucleotides match TRBD1. The sequence came from a woman under 30 with Graves' hyperthyroidism. CDR3 DNA: TGCAGCGTTCACCCGGGACAGGGGCAGGGCTACACCTTC. It specifies CSVHPGQGQGYTF.